This TCR beta chain was identified in a study of beta chain features in type 1 diabetes. In the study overall: Patients did not differ from healthy donors in age, gender or cell yield. The samples had roughly 110,000,000 sorted cells examined in all.

Central memory, naive, regulatory and stem cell-like memory CD4+ cells were sorted by CD45RO/CCR7/CD25/CD127/CD95/CD27. Each sorted fraction was over 95% pure. Study results and caveats: Shorter TCRB CDR3s, moderately but significantly so, were found in Type 1 diabetes patients in all four CD4+ subsets.

Reverse transcription of all isolated RNA meant that expressed TCRB transcripts were sequenced. TCRdb's table, derived via immunoSEQ multiplex PCR, lists solely in-frame clones and lacks some. The sample holds around 250,000 clones; 11% to 15% are singletons and the top ten take 0.015% to 0.02%. Only a few counts were recorded for this clone. Its antigen is undetermined. Trimming took 4 bases from V and 7 from J, leaving 8 bases between them. CDR1 and CDR2 from the germline V gene are MNHEY and SMNVEV (reference sequence). The CDR3 runs to 13 residues. The rearrangement uses TRBV27 and TRBJ1-6; tentative D call: TRBD1 (6 bases). The receptor was derived from a young man with type 1 diabetes. Sample: naive CD4+ T cells from blood. The chain's CDR3 is CASSSRGNSPLHF. Written as DNA, the CDR3 is TGTGCCAGCAGTTCCAGGGGCAATTCACCCCTCCACTTT.